This T cell receptor beta chain appears in the sequencing data of a study of breast tumors, draining lymph nodes, adjacent tissues. General study findings and limits: Tumor and nontumor repertoires were significantly more similar in luminal-like than in basal-like breast cancer. Compared with lymph nodes, tumors were less diverse; compared with nontumor tissue, more.

Comment on this clonotype: Its antigen remains unidentified.

TCRdb fed the multiplex PCR reads into MiXCR, producing one record per CDR3 protein. This sample yields 30,000 to 40,000 distinct CDR3 sequences, of which less than 65% are seen a single time; 15% to 20% belongs to the top ten. The CDR3 has 12 amino acids. CDR1 is GTSNPN and CDR2 is SVGIG in the germline V gene (reference sequence). Trimming stripped 3 bases from V and 0 bases from J, with 3 bases between. The V and J genes are TRBV30 and TRBJ1-5; D gene unclear. The specimen was breast tumor tissue. The sequence derives from a female donor with breast cancer. Some clones in this sample may be carry-over from other donors' samples. The CDR3 region is CAWSYSNQPQHF. The CDR3 DNA follows: TGTGCCTGGAGCTATAGCAATCAGCCCCAGCATTTT.